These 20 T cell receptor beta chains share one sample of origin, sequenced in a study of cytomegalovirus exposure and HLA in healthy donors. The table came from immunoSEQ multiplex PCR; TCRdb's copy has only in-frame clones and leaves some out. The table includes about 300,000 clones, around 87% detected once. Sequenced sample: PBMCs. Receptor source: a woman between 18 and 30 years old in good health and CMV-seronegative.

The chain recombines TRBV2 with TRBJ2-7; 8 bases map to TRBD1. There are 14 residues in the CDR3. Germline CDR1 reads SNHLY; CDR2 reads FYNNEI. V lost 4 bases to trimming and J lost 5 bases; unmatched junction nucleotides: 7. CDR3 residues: CASSARTGLNEQYF. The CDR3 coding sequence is TGTGCCAGCAGTGCTCGGACAGGGTTGAACGAGCAGTACTTC. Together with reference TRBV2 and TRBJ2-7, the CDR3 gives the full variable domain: EPEVTQTPSHQVTQMGQEVILRCVPISNHLYFYWYRQILGQKVEFLVSFYNNEISEKSEIFDDQFSVERPDGSNFTLKIRSTKLEDSAMYFCASSARTGLNEQYFGPGTRLTVT.

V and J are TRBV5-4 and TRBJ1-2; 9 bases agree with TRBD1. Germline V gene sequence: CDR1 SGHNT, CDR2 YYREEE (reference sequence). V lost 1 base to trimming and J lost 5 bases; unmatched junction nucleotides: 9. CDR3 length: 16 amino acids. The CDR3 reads CASSLRDRGAIYGYTF. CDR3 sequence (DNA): TGTGCCAGCAGCTTGCGTGACAGGGGGGCCATATATGGCTACACCTTC.

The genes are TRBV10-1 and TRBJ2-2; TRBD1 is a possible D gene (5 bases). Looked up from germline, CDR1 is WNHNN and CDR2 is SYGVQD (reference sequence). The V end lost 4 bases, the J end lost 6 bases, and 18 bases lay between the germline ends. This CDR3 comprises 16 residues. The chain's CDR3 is CASSAFTGMLAGELFF. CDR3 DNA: TGCGCCAGCAGTGCTTTCACAGGAATGTTGGCCGGGGAGCTGTTTTTT.

The CDR3, as DNA: TGTGCCAGCAGCCCCGGGAGCATGAACACTGAAGCTTTCTTT. Translation: CASSPGSMNTEAFF. The chain is built from TRBV6-5 and TRBJ1-1, with D unclear. This CDR3 has 14 residues. Between the trimmed V and J ends, which lost 6 bases and 0 bases, there was a span of 11 bases. CDR1 MNHEY and CDR2 SVGAGI come from the germline V gene.

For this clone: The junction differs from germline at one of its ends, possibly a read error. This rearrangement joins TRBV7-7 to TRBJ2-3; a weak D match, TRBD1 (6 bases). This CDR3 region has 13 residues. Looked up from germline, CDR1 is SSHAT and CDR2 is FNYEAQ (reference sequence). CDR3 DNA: TGTGCTAGCAGCCGAGACAGGCTCGATACGCAGTATTTT. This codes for CASSRDRLDTQYF.

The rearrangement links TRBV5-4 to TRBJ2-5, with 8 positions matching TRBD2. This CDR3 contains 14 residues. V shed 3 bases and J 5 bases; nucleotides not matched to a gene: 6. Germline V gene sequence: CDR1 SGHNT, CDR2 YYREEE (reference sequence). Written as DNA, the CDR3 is TGTGCCAGCAGCTCGAAAGCGGGAGTGGAGACCCAGTACTTC. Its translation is CASSSKAGVETQYF. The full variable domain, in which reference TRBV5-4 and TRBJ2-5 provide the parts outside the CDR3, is ETGVTQSPTHLIKTRGQQVTLRCSSQSGHNTVSWYQQALGQGPQFIFQYYREEENGRGNFPPRFSGLQFPNYSSELNVNALELDDSALYLCASSSKAGVETQYFGPGTRLLVL.

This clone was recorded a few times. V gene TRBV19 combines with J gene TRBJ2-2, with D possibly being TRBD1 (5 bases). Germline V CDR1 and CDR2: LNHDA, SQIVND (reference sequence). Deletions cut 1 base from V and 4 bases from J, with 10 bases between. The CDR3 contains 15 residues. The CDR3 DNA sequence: TGTGCCAGTAGTATAGCAGGGCATCGCACCGGGGAGCTGTTTTTT. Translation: CASSIAGHRTGELFF.

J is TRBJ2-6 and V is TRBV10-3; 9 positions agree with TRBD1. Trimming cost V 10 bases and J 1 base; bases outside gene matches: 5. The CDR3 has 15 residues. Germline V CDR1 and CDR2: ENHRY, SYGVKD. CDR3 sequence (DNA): TGTGCCACGGGGACAGGGAATTCTGGGGCCAACGTCCTGACTTTC. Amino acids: CATGTGNSGANVLTF.

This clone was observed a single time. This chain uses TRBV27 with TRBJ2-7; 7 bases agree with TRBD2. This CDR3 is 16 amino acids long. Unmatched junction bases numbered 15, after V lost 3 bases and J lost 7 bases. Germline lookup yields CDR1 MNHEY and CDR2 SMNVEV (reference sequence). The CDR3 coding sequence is TGTGCCAGCAGTTTGTTGTCAGGCGGGAGCGTGCGGGAGCAGTACTTC. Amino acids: CASSLLSGGSVREQYF.

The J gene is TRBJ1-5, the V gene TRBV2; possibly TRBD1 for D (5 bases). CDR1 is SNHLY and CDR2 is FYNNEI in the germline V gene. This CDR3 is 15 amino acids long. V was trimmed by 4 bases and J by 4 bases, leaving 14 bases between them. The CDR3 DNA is TGTGCCAGCAGTGGTGAGAGACAGAGGAATCAGCCCCAGCATTTT. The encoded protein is CASSGERQRNQPQHF.

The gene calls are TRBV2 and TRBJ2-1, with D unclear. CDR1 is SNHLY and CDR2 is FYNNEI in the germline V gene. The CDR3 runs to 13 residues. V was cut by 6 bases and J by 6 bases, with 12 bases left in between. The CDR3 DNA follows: TGTGCCAGCAGCGCACTCGGTTTCAATGAGCAGTTCTTC. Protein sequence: CASSALGFNEQFF.

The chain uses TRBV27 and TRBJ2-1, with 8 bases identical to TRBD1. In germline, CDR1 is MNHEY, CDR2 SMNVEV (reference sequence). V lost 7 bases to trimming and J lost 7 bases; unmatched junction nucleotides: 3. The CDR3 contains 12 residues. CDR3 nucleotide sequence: TGTGCCAGCAAAGACAGGGGAAATGAGCAGTTCTTC. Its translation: CASKDRGNEQFF.

The CDR3 DNA follows: TGTGCCAGCAGCGTCGGACAGGGGCATGGCTACACCTTC. This encodes CASSVGQGHGYTF. V is TRBV9 and J is TRBJ1-2, with TRBD1 matching over 9 bases. J was trimmed by 6 bases and V by 2 bases; bases with no gene match: 2. Germline V lookup: CDR1 SGDLS, CDR2 YYNGEE. The CDR3 runs to 13 residues.

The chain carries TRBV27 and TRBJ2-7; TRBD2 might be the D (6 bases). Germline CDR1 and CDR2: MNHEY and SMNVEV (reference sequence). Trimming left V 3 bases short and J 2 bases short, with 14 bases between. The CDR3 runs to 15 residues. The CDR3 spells CASSFGGSGPYEQYF. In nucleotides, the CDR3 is TGTGCCAGCAGTTTTGGTGGCAGCGGGCCCTACGAGCAGTACTTC.

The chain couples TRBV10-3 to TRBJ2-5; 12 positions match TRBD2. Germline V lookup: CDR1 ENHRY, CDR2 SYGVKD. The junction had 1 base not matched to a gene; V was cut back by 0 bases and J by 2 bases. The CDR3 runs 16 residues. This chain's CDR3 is CAISESLAGGQETQYF. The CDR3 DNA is TGTGCCATCAGTGAGTCTCTAGCGGGGGGGCAAGAGACCCAGTACTTC.

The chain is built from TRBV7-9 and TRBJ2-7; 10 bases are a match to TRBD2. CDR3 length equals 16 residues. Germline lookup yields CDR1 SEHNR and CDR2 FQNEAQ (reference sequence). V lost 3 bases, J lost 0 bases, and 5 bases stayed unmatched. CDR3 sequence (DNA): TGTGCCAGCAGCTTCCCAACTAGCGGGAACTCCTACGAGCAGTACTTC. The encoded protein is CASSFPTSGNSYEQYF.

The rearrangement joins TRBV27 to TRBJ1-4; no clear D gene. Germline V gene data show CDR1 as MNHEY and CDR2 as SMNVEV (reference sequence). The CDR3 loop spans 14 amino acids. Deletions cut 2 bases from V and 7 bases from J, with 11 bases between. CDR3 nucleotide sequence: TGTGCCAGCAGTTTAGGGCAGGCGGGTGAAAAACTGTTTTTT. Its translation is CASSLGQAGEKLFF.

CDR3 coding DNA: TGTGCCAGCAGTTACCGGGCAGGGGTAAAGGATGAGCAGTTCTTC. Translated, it gives CASSYRAGVKDEQFF. The V and J genes are TRBV6-5 and TRBJ2-1, with D tentatively TRBD1 (6 bases). The CDR3 loop spans 15 amino acids. Germline V gives CDR1 MNHEY, CDR2 SVGAGI. With 2 bases removed from V and 8 bases from J, the gap between germline ends came to 16 bases.

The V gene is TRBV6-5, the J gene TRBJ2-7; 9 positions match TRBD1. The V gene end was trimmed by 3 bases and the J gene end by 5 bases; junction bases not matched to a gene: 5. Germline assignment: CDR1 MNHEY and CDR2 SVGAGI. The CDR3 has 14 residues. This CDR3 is CASSYFTGGDEQYF. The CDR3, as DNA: TGTGCCAGCAGTTATTTCACAGGGGGCGACGAGCAGTACTTC.

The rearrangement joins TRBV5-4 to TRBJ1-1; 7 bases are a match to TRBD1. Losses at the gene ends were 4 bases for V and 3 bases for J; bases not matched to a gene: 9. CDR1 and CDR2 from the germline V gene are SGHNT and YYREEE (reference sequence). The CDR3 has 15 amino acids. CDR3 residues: CASSLGTATYTEAFF. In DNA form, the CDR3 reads TGTGCCAGCAGCCTGGGGACAGCGACCTACACTGAAGCTTTCTTT.